This TCR beta chain was obtained from a study of T cell repertoires in cytomegalovirus infection. Looking at the study overall: Used in the study were CMV epitopes, some recently identified and HLA-C-restricted, others well-studied and HLA-B-restricted. Signatures in public TCR beta sequences pointed to both CMV infection and matching HLA type.

In regard to this clonotype: Its antigen is still unknown.

This CDR3 region has 14 residues. The V gene end was trimmed by 2 bases and the J gene end by 4 bases; junction bases not matched to a gene: 3. Germline V gene data show CDR1 as LGHNT and CDR2 as FRNRAP. One entry per CDR3 protein results from TCRdb running MiXCR on the reads. The data show 80,000 to 90,000 distinct CDR3 sequences, approximately 46% seen once. Study-level points and caveats: CMV-specific TCR beta clonotypes restricted by HLA-C were the ones dominating the ex vivo response. Cumulative frequency (of public TCR beta family members) identified carriers of CMV plus the relevant HLA.

V gene TRBV12-5 combines with J gene TRBJ2-5; 8 nucleotides align to TRBD2. The TCR was taken from a human donor in good health (CMV status not recorded). Some clones in this sample may be carry-over from other donors' samples. This material consisted of CD8+ T cells from cultured PBMCs, taken from culture after CMV antigen stimulation. The CDR3 is CASGLSGGRETQYF. The CDR3 coding sequence is TGTGCTAGTGGTTTGAGCGGGGGAAGAGAGACCCAGTACTTC.